The rows below give T cell receptor beta chains drawn from one sample of a study of CXCR3-negative and CXCR3-positive naive CD8 T cells. TCRdb reprocessed the 5' RACE reads, with one entry per CDR3 protein and no DNA. The repertoire table contains around 40,000 distinct CDR3 sequences. The sequenced material came from memory CD8+ T cells from blood. The receptors here all came from a human donor in good health. Some clones in this sample may be carry-over from other donors' samples. CDR3s include the opening cysteine and the closing phenylalanine or tryptophan. Not all rows give a size; the values are once, few, many and, for expanded clones, a class.

CDR3aa,j_gene,v_gene,abundance
CASSTGQGLNTEAFF,TRBJ1-1,TRBV12-3/TRBV12-4,-
CSVEANSVSNEKLFF,TRBJ1-4,TRBV29-1,-
CASSPGQGEAFF,TRBJ1-1,TRBV7-9,-
CASSPPAHTRTEAFF,TRBJ1-1,TRBV21-1,-
CASSLTQIYEQYF,TRBJ2-7,TRBV5-5,-
CASSPPQGRNEQFF,TRBJ2-1,TRBV13,-
CATSPHRREKLFF,TRBJ1-4,TRBV15,-
CASSLEARNQPQHF,TRBJ1-5,TRBV7-8,-
CSGSVGREETQYF,TRBJ2-5,TRBV29-1,-
CASSSQETQYF,TRBJ2-5,TRBV6-5,-
CASSPGGLKTQYF,TRBJ2-5,TRBV11-3,medium-sized
CASSQDGGVTEAFF,TRBJ1-1,TRBV3-1,-
CASSPDSYEQYF,TRBJ2-7,TRBV25-1,-
CASTPTESDFLEQFF,TRBJ2-1,TRBV28,-
CSARNRVAGGPTEQFF,TRBJ2-1,TRBV20-1,-
CASSSRDRDYEQYF,TRBJ2-7,TRBV7-9,-
CASSYEIRGEKLFF,TRBJ1-4,TRBV6-6,-
CASTPPGTGNTGELFF,TRBJ2-2,TRBV7-6,-